Shown below are 14 T cell receptor beta chains from a single sample sequenced in a study of blood T cell repertoires in COVID-19. Assay: immunoSEQ multiplex PCR; the TCRdb copy retains only in-frame clones and omits some. There are fewer than 300,000 clones in the sample; about 85% occur only once, and roughly 4% lies in the top ten. Sequenced material: peripheral blood. The receptors stem from a man between 60 and 70 years old who had recovered from COVID-19.

This clone was recorded only once. This chain links TRBV11-2 with TRBJ1-1, with a tentative D call TRBD1 (6 bases). Germline CDR1 is SGHAT and CDR2 is FQNNGV. V was pared by 1 base and J by 2 bases, with 11 bases between. The CDR3 runs 15 residues. The CDR3 loop reads CASSLARGRNTEAFF. DNA for the CDR3: TGTGCCAGCAGCTTAGCCAGGGGAAGAAACACTGAAGCTTTCTTT.

The rearrangement links TRBV6-5 to TRBJ2-5, with D possibly being TRBD2 (5 bases). CDR1 and CDR2 (germline): MNHEY, SVGAGI. The CDR3 sequence is 14 residues long. V was shortened by 4 bases and J by 1 base, with 10 bases between the two germline ends. The CDR3 region is CASSFSAGQETQYF. CDR3 bases: TGTGCCAGCAGTTTTAGCGCGGGCCAAGAGACCCAGTACTTC.

This chain joins TRBV3-1 (or the pseudogene TRBV3-2) and TRBJ2-2; D possibly corresponds to TRBD2 (5 bases). Looked up from germline, CDR1 is LGHDT and CDR2 is YNNKEL (reference sequence). The CDR3 is 17 amino acids. V lost 4 bases, J lost 6 bases, and 21 bases lay in between. Here the CDR3 DNA reads TGTGCCAGCAGCCCGGGAACCGGGTCCCCGGGCGCCGGGGAGCTGTTTTTT. As protein: CASSPGTGSPGAGELFF.

This chain joins TRBV12-5 and TRBJ1-6; the match to TRBD1 covers 9 bases. The CDR3 is 17 residues long. The V gene end was trimmed by 0 bases and the J gene end by 9 bases; junction bases not matched to a gene: 9. Germline V gives CDR1 LGHNT, CDR2 FRNRAP. The CDR3 nucleotides read TGTGCTAGTGGTTTGGTGATCGGGACAGGGTGGGGTTCACCCCTCCACTTT. This gives the protein CASGLVIGTGWGSPLHF.

The CDR3 coding sequence is TGCAGCTCGACAGGGTATGACTACGAGCAGTACTTC. Translating gives CSSTGYDYEQYF. The chain has TRBV29-1 and TRBJ2-7; 7 bases are shared with TRBD1. CDR1 and CDR2 from the germline V gene are SQVTM and ANQGSEA. V trimming: 8 bases; J trimming: 3 bases; junction bases outside the gene matches: 7. The CDR3 spans 12 residues.

This clone appeared once. The chain combines TRBV4-2 with TRBJ1-2, with TRBD1 matching 7 bases. The CDR3 totals 16 residues. The V segment lost 8 bases and the J segment 3 bases; nucleotides outside the gene matches: 15. In germline, CDR1 is LGHNA, CDR2 YNFKEQ. CDR3 region: CASVRTGDFSYYGYTF. The CDR3 nucleotides are TGTGCCAGCGTCCGGACAGGAGACTTCTCTTACTATGGCTACACCTTC.

This sequence joins TRBV15 and TRBJ2-7; 14 bases line up with TRBD2. The CDR3 is made up of 14 amino acids. V was pared by 5 bases and J by 7 bases, with 4 bases of the junction left unmatched. Germline V lookup: CDR1 LNHNV, CDR2 YYDKDF (reference sequence). CDR3 sequence reads: CATSLGTSGGEQYF. Written as DNA, the CDR3 is TGTGCCACCAGCCTCGGGACTAGCGGGGGAGAGCAGTACTTC. The full variable domain, rest sourced from reference TRBV15 and TRBJ2-7, is DAMVIQNPRYQVTQFGKPVTLSCSQTLNHNVMYWYQQKSSQAPKLLFHYYDKDFNNEADTPDNFQSRRPNTSFCFLDIRSPGLGDTAMYLCATSLGTSGGEQYFGPGTRLTVT.

This rearrangement joins TRBV20-1 to TRBJ2-3, with D perhaps TRBD2 (5 bases). The CDR3 covers 16 residues. Germline V gene sequence: CDR1 DFQATT, CDR2 SNEGSKA (reference sequence). V lost 3 bases and J lost 2, with 18 bases in between. The CDR3 spells CSASPLRGPNTDTQYF. The CDR3 region has the DNA TGCAGTGCTAGTCCCCTCCGGGGTCCCAACACAGATACGCAGTATTTT.

The chain recombines TRBV5-1 with TRBJ2-5; D is perhaps TRBD2 (5 bases). The V end was cut by 2 bases, the J end by 5 bases, with 10 bases between. The length of the CDR3 is 13 residues. Germline CDR1 and CDR2: SGHRS and YFSETQ. CDR3 in DNA: TGCGCCAGCAGCTTCGAGGGCGGGGAGACCCAGTACTTC. This translates into CASSFEGGETQYF.

CDR3 DNA: TGTGCCACCAGTGCAGGTTTGGATGGCTACACCTTC. Its translation is CATSAGLDGYTF. J is TRBJ1-2 and V is TRBV24-1; D unclear. This CDR3 region has 12 residues. V lost 5 bases and J lost 6, with 9 bases in between. Germline V lookup: CDR1 KGHDR, CDR2 SFDVKD.

This chain links TRBV3-1 (or the pseudogene TRBV3-2) with TRBJ2-7, with 8 bases aligning to TRBD2. The CDR3 runs 14 residues. Unmatched junction bases numbered 5, after V lost 1 base and J lost 6 bases. Germline CDR1 and CDR2: LGHDT and YNNKEL (reference sequence). Written as DNA, the CDR3 is TGTGCCAGCAGCCAAGTAAGGCGGGGGGTCGAGCAGTACTTC. This translates into CASSQVRRGVEQYF.

In DNA form, the CDR3 reads TGCGCCAGCAGCTTGAAACTAGCTTCCACAGATACGCAGTATTTT. Translation: CASSLKLASTDTQYF. The gene calls are TRBV5-1 and TRBJ2-3; weak D call: TRBD2 (6 bases). The CDR3 extends over 15 amino acids. Germline V gene sequence: CDR1 SGHRS, CDR2 YFSETQ. V gave up 1 base and J gave up 2 bases, with 11 bases separating them.

The V gene is TRBV10-3, the J gene TRBJ2-7; TRBD1 might be the D (6 bases). Trimming removed 2 bases from V and 1 base from J, with 21 bases in between. Germline-derived CDR1 and CDR2 are ENHRY and SYGVKD. The CDR3 spans 18 residues. The CDR3 sequence is CAISETQGPHPVSYEQYF. CDR3 DNA sequence: TGTGCCATCAGTGAGACCCAGGGGCCGCATCCCGTATCCTACGAGCAGTACTTC.

The rearrangement links TRBV3-1 (or the pseudogene TRBV3-2) to TRBJ1-6; the match to TRBD1 covers 11 bases. Trimming cost V 4 bases and J 8 bases; bases outside gene matches: 7. This CDR3 contains 16 residues. The germline V gene encodes CDR1 LGHDT and CDR2 YNNKEL (reference sequence). In DNA form, the CDR3 reads TGTGCCAGCAGCCGACAGGACAGGGGGCTTGATTCACCCCTCCACTTT. Its translation is CASSRQDRGLDSPLHF.